This section outlines one T cell receptor (beta chain) sequence together with its context. Its antigen is currently unknown. Produced via immunoSEQ multiplex PCR; TCRdb's table is partial and in-frame only. Of 1,800 or so clones listed, around 84% are singletons. Repertoires were sampled repeatedly during chemoradiotherapy. CDR3 length: 14 amino acids. V was trimmed by 3 bases and J by 3 bases, leaving 12 bases between them. CDR1 and CDR2 (germline): MNHNS, SASEGT. This entry belongs to a study of chemoradiotherapy in HPV16-positive cancers. As for the study in general: Candidate HPV-specific clones and shared TCR motifs came from a couple of HPV16-positive patients. Study conclusions and caveats: Candidate HPV-specific clones and E7-related TCR motifs grew in tumor during treatment.

V gene TRBV6-1 combines with J gene TRBJ2-7; D is unclear. The receptor comes from a human donor with HPV-associated anogenital cancer. The sequenced sample was tumor tissue, obtained from a patient who underwent chemoradiotherapy. The CDR3 DNA reads as TGTGCCAGCAGTGATGGTCCAATTTACTACGAGCAGTACTTC. Protein sequence: CASSDGPIYYEQYF.